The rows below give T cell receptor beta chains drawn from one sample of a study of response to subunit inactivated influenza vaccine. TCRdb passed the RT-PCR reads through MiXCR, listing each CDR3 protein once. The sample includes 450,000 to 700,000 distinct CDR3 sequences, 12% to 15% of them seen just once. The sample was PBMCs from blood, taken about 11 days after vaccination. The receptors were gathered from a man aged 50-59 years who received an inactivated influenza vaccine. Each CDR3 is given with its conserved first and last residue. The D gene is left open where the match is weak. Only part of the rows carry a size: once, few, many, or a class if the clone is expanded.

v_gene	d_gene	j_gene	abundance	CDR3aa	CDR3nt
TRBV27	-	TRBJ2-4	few	CASKTGANIQYF	TGTGCCAGCAAAACGGGGGCAAACATTCAGTACTTC
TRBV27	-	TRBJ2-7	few	CASSPRGISLGEYF	TGTGCCAGCAGCCCCCGAGGGATTTCTCTAGGGGAGTACTTC
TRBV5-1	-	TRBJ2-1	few	CASSLHQGGNEQFF	TGCGCCAGCAGCTTGCATCAGGGGGGCAATGAGCAGTTCTTC
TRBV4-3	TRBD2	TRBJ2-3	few	CASSQGTASGGRTDTQYF	TGCGCCAGCAGCCAAGGCACCGCTAGCGGGGGGCGAACAGATACGCAGTATTTT
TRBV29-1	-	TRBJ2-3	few	CSVEGRHWTDTQYF	TGCAGCGTTGAAGGGAGGCACTGGACAGATACGCAGTATTTT
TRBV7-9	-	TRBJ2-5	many	CASSLADWETQYF	TGTGCCAGCAGCTTAGCCGATTGGGAGACCCAGTACTTC
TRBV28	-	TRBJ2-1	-	CASSFSGTDNEQFF	TGTGCCAGCAGTTTCTCGGGGACCGACAATGAGCAGTTCTTC
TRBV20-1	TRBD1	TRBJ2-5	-	CSARGDRGETQYF	TGCAGTGCTAGAGGGGACAGGGGAGAGACCCAGTACTTC
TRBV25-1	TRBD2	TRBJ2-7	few	CASSKPGLAGGQYF	TGTGCCAGCTCGAAACCCGGACTAGCGGGAGGTCAGTACTTC
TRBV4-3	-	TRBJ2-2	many	CASSQDTDWGTTGELFF	TGCGCCAGCAGCCAAGATACTGACTGGGGCACCACCGGGGAGCTGTTTTTT
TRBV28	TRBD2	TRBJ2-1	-	CASSLSGASGRAYNEQFF	TGTGCCAGCAGTCTCTCTGGGGCTAGCGGGAGGGCCTACAATGAGCAGTTCTTC
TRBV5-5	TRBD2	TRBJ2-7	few	CASSLAGVAGRYEQYF	TGTGCCAGCAGCTTGGCCGGGGTAGCGGGAAGGTACGAGCAGTACTTC
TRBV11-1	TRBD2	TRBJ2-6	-	CASSLGLWTSGPGANVLTF	TGTGCCAGCAGCTTAGGTTTGTGGACTAGCGGGCCTGGGGCCAACGTCCTGACTTTC
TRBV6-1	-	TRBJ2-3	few	CASSEKAAVGQYF	TGTGCCAGCAGTGAAAAGGCCGCAGTGGGGCAGTATTTT
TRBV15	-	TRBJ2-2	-	CATSRGTTGELFF	TGTGCCACCAGCAGAGGCACGACCGGGGAGCTGTTTTTT
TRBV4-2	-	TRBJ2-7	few	CASSQGVLTYEQYF	TGTGCCAGCAGCCAAGGGGTACTAACCTACGAGCAGTACTTC
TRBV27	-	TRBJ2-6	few	CASSFLGGSPGANVLTF	TGTGCCAGCAGTTTCCTTGGGGGTTCCCCTGGGGCCAACGTCCTGACTTTC
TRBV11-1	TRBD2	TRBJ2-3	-	CASSLEIVAGVLADTQYF	TGTGCCAGCAGCTTAGAGATTGTAGCGGGAGTATTGGCAGATACGCAGTATTTT
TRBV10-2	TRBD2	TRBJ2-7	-	CASSPLAGALYEQYF	TGCGCCAGCAGTCCCCTAGCGGGGGCCCTCTACGAGCAGTACTTC
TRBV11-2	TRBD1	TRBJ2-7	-	CASSFYTGTGNYEQYF	TGTGCCAGCAGCTTCTATACCGGGACAGGAAACTACGAGCAGTACTTC
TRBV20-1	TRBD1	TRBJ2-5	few	CSARTGGTLETQYF	TGCAGTGCACGGACAGGGGGAACACTAGAGACCCAGTACTTC
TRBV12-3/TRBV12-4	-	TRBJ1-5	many	CASSPATGASNQPQHF	TGTGCCAGCAGTCCTGCGACAGGAGCGAGCAATCAGCCCCAGCATTTT
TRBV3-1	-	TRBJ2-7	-	CASSQDAGEQYF	TGTGCCAGCAGCCAAGATGCCGGGGAGCAGTACTTC
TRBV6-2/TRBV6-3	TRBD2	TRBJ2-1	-	CASSPAHFGTSVREQFF	TGTGCCAGCAGCCCCGCTCATTTTGGGACTAGCGTCAGGGAGCAGTTCTTC
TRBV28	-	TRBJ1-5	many	CASSPPSRNQPQHF	TGTGCCAGCAGTCCACCCTCCCGCAATCAGCCCCAGCATTTT
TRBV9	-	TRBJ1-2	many	CASSYWDGLVDGYTF	TGTGCCAGCAGCTATTGGGACGGACTTGTTGACGGCTACACCTTC
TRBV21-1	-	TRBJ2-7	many	CASSISSGTGPYEQYF	TGTGCCAGCAGCATTTCTTCCGGGACAGGGCCCTACGAGCAGTACTTC
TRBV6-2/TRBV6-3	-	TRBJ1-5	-	CATAGSNQPQHF	TGTGCCACCGCGGGGAGCAATCAGCCCCAGCATTTT
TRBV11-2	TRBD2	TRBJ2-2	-	CASSLDRLAGNTGELFF	TGTGCCAGCAGCTTAGACCGACTAGCGGGGAACACCGGGGAGCTGTTTTTT
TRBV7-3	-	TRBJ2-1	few	CASSRGGEYNEQFF	TGTGCCAGCAGCCGCGGCGGGGAATACAATGAGCAGTTCTTC
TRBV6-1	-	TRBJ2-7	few	CASSVPYEQYF	TGTGCCAGCAGTGTTCCCTACGAGCAGTACTTC
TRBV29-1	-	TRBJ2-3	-	CSVDGRGNTDTQYF	TGCAGCGTTGACGGGCGGGGTAACACAGATACGCAGTATTTT
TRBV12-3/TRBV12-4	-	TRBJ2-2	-	CASSLWPQGTGELFF	TGTGCCAGCAGTTTATGGCCCCAGGGCACCGGGGAGCTGTTTTTT
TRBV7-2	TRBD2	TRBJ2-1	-	CASSWRWDYTRMDEQFF	TGTGCCAGCAGCTGGAGGTGGGACTACACGAGGATGGATGAGCAGTTCTTC
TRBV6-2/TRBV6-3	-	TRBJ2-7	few	CASSYWSSEQYF	TGTGCCAGCAGTTACTGGTCCAGCGAGCAGTACTTC
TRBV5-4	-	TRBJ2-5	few	CASSADGGRGQETQYF	TGTGCCAGCAGCGCGGACGGGGGTAGAGGTCAAGAGACCCAGTACTTC
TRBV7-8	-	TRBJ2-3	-	CASSFIPDQSTDTQYF	TGTGCCAGCAGCTTTATCCCAGACCAAAGCACAGATACGCAGTATTTT
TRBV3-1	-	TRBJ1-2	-	CASSNGGTDYGYTF	TGTGCCAGCAGCAACGGAGGGACGGACTATGGCTACACCTTC
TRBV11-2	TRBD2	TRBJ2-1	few	CASRPSLAGPHNEQFF	TGTGCCAGCAGACCCTCCCTAGCGGGGCCCCACAATGAGCAGTTCTTC
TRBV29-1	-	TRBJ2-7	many	CSVEGDRLKQYF	TGCAGCGTTGAAGGGGACCGACTGAAGCAGTACTTC
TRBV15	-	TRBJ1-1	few	CATSRDPQTGMIPEAFF	TGTGCCACCAGCAGAGATCCCCAAACAGGGATGATCCCTGAAGCTTTCTTT
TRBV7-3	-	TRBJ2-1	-	CASSLSLATEQFF	TGTGCCAGCAGCTTAAGTTTAGCAACTGAGCAGTTCTTC
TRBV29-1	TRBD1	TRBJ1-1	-	CSFQGGTGRSNTEAFF	TGCAGCTTCCAAGGGGGGACAGGGCGGTCGAACACTGAAGCTTTCTTT
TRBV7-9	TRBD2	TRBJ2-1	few	CASSSGLGVGEQFF	TGTGCCAGCAGCTCAGGACTAGGGGTCGGTGAGCAGTTCTTC
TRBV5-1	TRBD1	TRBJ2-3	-	CASRPQTGYTDTQYF	TGCGCCAGCAGACCCCAGACAGGGTATACAGATACGCAGTATTTT
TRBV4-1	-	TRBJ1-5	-	CASSQGPGKSNQPQHF	TGCGCCAGCAGCCAAGGTCCAGGGAAGAGTAATCAGCCCCAGCATTTT
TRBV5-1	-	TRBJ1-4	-	CASSFRGAGEKLFF	TGCGCCAGCAGCTTTCGGGGGGCAGGGGAAAAACTGTTTTTT
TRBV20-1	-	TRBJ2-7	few	CSALMGRATYEQYF	TGCAGTGCTCTTATGGGCAGGGCGACCTACGAGCAGTACTTC
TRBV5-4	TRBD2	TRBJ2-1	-	CASSLGILAGGYNEQFF	TGTGCCAGCAGCTTGGGAATTCTAGCGGGAGGTTACAATGAGCAGTTCTTC
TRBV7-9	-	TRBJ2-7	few	CASRPDTHYEQYF	TGTGCCAGCAGGCCGGACACCCATTACGAGCAGTACTTC
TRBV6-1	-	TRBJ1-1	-	CASGGDGTNTEAFF	TGTGCCAGCGGAGGGGACGGGACGAACACTGAAGCTTTCTTT
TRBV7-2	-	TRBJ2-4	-	CASSLEIGVQQLYF	TGTGCCAGCAGCTTAGAAATCGGGGTCCAACAATTGTACTTC
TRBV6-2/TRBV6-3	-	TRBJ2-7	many	CASSQGVEQYF	TGTGCCAGCAGTCAAGGGGTTGAGCAGTACTTC
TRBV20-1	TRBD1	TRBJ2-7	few	CSARAPGQGTYEQYF	TGCAGTGCTAGAGCCCCGGGACAGGGGACCTACGAGCAGTACTTC
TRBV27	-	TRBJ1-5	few	CASRGGGSYSNQPQHF	TGTGCCAGCAGGGGCGGCGGATCCTATAGCAATCAGCCCCAGCATTTT
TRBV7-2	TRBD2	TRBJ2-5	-	CASSPGTSGRLETQYF	TGTGCCAGCAGCCCCGGGACTAGCGGGAGATTGGAGACCCAGTACTTC
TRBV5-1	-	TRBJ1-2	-	CASSLSLSYGYTF	TGCGCCAGCAGCTTGTCACTATCCTATGGCTACACCTTC
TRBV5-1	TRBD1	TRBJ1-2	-	CASRKQGGPSGYTF	TGCGCCAGCAGGAAACAGGGGGGACCCTCCGGCTACACCTTC